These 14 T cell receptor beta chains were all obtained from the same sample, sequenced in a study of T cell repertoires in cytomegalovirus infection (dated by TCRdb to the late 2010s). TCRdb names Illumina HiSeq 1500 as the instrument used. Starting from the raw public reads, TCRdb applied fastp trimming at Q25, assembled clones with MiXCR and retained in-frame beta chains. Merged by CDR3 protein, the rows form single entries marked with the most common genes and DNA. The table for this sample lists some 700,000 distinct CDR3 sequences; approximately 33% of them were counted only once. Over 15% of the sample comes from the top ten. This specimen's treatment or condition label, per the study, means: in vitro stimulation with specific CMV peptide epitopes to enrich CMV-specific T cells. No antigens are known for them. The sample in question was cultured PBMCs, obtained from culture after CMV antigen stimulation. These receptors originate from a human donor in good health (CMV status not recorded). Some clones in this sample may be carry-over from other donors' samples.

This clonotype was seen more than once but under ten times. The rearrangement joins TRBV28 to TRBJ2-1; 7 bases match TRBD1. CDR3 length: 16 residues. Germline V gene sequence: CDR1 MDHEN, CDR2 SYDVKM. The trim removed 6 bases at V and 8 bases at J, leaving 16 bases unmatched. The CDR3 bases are TGTGCCAGCAGCGCCTCCGGGACAGTTTTCCAGGATGAGCAGTTCTTC. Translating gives CASSASGTVFQDEQFF.

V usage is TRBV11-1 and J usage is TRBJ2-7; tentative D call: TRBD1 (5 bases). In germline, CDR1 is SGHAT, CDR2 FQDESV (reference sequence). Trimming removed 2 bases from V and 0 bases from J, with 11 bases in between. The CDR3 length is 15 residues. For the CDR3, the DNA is TGTGCCAGCAGCTTAACAGGACCATACTCCTACGAGCAGTACTTC. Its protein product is CASSLTGPYSYEQYF.

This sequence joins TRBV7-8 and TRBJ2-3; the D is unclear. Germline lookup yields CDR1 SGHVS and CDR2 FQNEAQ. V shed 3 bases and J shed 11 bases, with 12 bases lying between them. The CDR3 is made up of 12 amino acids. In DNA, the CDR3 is TGTGCCAGCAGCTTTGATATCATACGGCAGTATTTT. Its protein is CASSFDIIRQYF.

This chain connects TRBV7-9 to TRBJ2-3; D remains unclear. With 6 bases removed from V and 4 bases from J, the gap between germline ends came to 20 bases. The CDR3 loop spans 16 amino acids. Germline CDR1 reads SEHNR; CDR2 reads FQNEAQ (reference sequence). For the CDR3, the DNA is TGTGCCAGCAGACAACCGGACGGGCGTACCGCAGATACGCAGTATTTT. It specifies CASRQPDGRTADTQYF.

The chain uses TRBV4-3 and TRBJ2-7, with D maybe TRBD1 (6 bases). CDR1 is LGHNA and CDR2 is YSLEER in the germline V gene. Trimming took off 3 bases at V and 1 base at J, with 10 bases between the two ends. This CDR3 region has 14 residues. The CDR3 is CASSQGALSYEQYF. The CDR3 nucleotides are TGCGCCAGCAGCCAGGGGGCCCTTTCCTACGAGCAGTACTTC.

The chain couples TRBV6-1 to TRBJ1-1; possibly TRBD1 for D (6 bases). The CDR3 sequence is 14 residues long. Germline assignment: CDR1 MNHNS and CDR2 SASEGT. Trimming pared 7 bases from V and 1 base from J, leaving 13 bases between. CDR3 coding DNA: TGTGCCAGCACTGAGGGACACGGGAACACTGAAGCTTTCTTT. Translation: CASTEGHGNTEAFF.

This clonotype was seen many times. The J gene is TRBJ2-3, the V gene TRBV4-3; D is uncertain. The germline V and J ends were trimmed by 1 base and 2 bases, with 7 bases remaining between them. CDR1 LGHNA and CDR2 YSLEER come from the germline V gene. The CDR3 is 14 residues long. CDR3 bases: TGCGCCAGCAGCCAAGGATCCAACACAGATACGCAGTATTTT. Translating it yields CASSQGSNTDTQYF.

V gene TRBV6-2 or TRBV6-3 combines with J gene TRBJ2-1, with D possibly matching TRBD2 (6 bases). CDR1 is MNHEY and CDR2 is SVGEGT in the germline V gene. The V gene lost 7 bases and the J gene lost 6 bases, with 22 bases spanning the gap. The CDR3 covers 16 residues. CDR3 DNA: TGTGCCAGCACGAGAATTATAATGGAGGGCGGCAATGAGCAGTTCTTC. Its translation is CASTRIIMEGGNEQFF.

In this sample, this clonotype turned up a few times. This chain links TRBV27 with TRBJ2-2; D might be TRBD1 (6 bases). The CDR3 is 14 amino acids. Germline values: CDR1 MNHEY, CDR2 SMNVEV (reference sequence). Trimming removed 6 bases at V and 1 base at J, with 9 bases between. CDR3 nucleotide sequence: TGTGCCAGCAGACAGGGTCGGAACACCGGGGAGCTGTTTTTT. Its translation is CASRQGRNTGELFF.

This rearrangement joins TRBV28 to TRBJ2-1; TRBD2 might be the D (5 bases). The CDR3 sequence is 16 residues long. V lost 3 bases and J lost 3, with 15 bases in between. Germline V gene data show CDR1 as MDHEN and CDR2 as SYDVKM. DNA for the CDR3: TGTGCCAGCAGTTTCCCGGGGTCAGGCCGCTACAATGAGCAGTTCTTC. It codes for CASSFPGSGRYNEQFF.

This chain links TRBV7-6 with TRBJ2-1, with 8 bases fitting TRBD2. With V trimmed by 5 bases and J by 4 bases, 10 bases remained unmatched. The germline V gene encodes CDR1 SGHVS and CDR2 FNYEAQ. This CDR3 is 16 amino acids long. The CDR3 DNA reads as TGTGCCAGCAGCCCGTTTAGCGGGGAGCCTTACAATGAGCAGTTCTTC. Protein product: CASSPFSGEPYNEQFF.

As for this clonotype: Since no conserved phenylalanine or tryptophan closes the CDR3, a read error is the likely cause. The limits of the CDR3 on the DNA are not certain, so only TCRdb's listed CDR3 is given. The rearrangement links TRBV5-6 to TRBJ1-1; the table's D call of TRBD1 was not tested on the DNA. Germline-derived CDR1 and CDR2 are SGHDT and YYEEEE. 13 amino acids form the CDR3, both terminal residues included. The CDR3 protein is CASSSQDRFLGEV.

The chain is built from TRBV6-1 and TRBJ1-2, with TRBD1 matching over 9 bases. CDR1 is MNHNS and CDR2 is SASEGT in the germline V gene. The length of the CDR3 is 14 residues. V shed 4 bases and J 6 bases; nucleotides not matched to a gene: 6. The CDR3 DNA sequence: TGTGCCAGCAGTGCCACAGGGGGCGGCGATGGCTACACCTTC. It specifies CASSATGGGDGYTF.

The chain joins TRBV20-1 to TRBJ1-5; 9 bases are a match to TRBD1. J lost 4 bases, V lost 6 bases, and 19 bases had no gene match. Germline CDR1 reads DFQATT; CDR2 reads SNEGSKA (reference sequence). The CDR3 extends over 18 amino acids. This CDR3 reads CSATRPGQGPLANQPQHF. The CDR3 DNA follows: TGCAGTGCCACACGTCCGGGACAGGGCCCCTTAGCAAATCAGCCCCAGCATTTT.